The rows below give T cell receptor beta chains drawn from one sample of a study of shared clonotypes between healthy human individuals. Some clones are missing from TCRdb's copy, which holds only in-frame ones; the method was immunoSEQ multiplex PCR. The profile shows roughly 1.5 million clones, 95% to 99% of them singletons. Sequencing was done on a sample of naive CD4+ T cells sorted from blood. The receptors derive from a young man in good health. Both conserved end residues are part of each CDR3.

TRBV2	TRBJ2-1	CASSELGAPYNEQFF
TRBV28	TRBJ2-4	CASRRLAGVGENIQYF
TRBV10-3	TRBJ2-7	CAISQSGSYEQYF
TRBV19	TRBJ2-7	CASSQGGPVLSGQYF
TRBV15	TRBJ2-1	CATSRGAGGVYHEQFF
TRBV28	TRBJ2-7	CASSLAGLAAYDEQYF
TRBV7-2	TRBJ2-7	CASSLVGQGAYEQYF
TRBV5-1	TRBJ2-7	CASSLAVQGVGSQYF
TRBV6-5	TRBJ2-5	CASSPLGETQYF
TRBV29-1	TRBJ2-3	CSVVKGTDTQYF
TRBV5-5	TRBJ1-4	CASNPIGEKLFF
TRBV30	TRBJ1-1	CAWRGDRLMNTEAFF
TRBV4-3	TRBJ1-5	CASSQEPHFRVRKQPQHF
TRBV18	TRBJ1-1	CASSPPKGVDTEAFF
TRBV28	TRBJ1-1	CASTKTDAVTEAFF
TRBV6-9	TRBJ2-3	CASSLLQGASTDTQYF
TRBV19	TRBJ2-7	CASSIGGLGSYEQYF
TRBV11-2	TRBJ2-2	CASKPLAQGNTGELFF
TRBV5-1	TRBJ2-3	CASSLVTSYRPDTQYF
TRBV28	TRBJ1-2	CASTRGPANTF
TRBV6-5	TRBJ2-7	CASSYSGPSYEQYF
TRBV11-2	TRBJ2-1	CASRNIAGSSYNEQFF
TRBV27	TRBJ2-1	CASSSGVGSGYNEQFF
TRBV7-9	TRBJ2-2	CASSLGSSEANTGELFF
TRBV7-2	TRBJ2-1	CASSPLSGVSSYNEQFF
TRBV5-1	TRBJ2-1	CASSLRGRQESSYNEQFF
TRBV29-1	TRBJ2-1	CSVVRGSHEQFF
TRBV5-1	TRBJ2-1	CASSLAPAEEQFF
TRBV15	TRBJ1-2	CATSRDGFGNHRGYTF
TRBV9	TRBJ2-2	CASSTRSDRVSGELFF
TRBV25-1	TRBJ2-7	CASRKAGTSYEQYF
TRBV7-8	TRBJ1-1	CASSPFQRPPGAFF
TRBV5-6	TRBJ2-7	CASSLPGQGLSYEQYF
TRBV10-3	TRBJ2-1	CAISDRGDEQFF
TRBV18	TRBJ1-4	CASSPGAQGKLFF
TRBV29-1	TRBJ1-5	CSVSVQVNQPQHF
TRBV5-6	TRBJ2-7	CASSLKIGDSQYF
TRBV6-1	TRBJ2-3	CASSDLLAGIGTDTQYF
TRBV5-4	TRBJ1-1	CASSFYTRNTEAFF
TRBV2	TRBJ2-7	CASTTSGSRTYEQYF
TRBV5-5	TRBJ2-7	CASSLSPGQGGYEQYF
TRBV5-4	TRBJ2-3	CASTSWDRGRADTQYF
TRBV19	TRBJ1-1	CASSRAGGAAEAFF
TRBV7-6	TRBJ2-1	CASSLGLAGNNEQFF
TRBV28	TRBJ2-6	CASSRLDSGANVLTF
TRBV15	TRBJ2-6	CATSRELMGSGANVLTF
TRBV27	TRBJ1-2	CASSLDARGGYGYTF
TRBV19	TRBJ2-2	CATLDRFAGELFF
TRBV5-4	TRBJ2-3	CASSSGQGRANTDTQYF
TRBV19	TRBJ2-2	CASSKRDSNTGELFF
TRBV6-5	TRBJ1-2	CASSLSAGGFGYTF
TRBV5-4	TRBJ2-3	CASSPGSSRGTRTDTQYF
TRBV7-9	TRBJ2-5	CASTRHLKETQYF
TRBV4-1	TRBJ2-2	CATSGQENTGELFF
TRBV20-1	TRBJ2-7	CSAASGLEQYF
TRBV4-1	TRBJ1-1	CASSPKDRDRNTEAFF
TRBV5-4	TRBJ1-2	CASSLPNRKRDGYTF
TRBV18	TRBJ2-7	CASSPGPKGSSYEQYF
TRBV29-1	TRBJ2-7	CSVLIAGLGGEQYF
TRBV9	TRBJ2-2	CASSEAVSGSLAGELFF